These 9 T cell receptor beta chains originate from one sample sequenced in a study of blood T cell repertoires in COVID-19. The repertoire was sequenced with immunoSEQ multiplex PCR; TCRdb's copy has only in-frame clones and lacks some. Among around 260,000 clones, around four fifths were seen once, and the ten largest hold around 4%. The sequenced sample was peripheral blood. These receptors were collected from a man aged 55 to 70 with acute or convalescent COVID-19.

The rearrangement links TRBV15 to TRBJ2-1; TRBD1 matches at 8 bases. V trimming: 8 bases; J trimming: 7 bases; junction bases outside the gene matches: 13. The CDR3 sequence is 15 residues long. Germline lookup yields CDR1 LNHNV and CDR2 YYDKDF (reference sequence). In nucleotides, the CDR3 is TGTGCCACCCGGCGGACAGGGCGCGGAGGTAATGAGCAGTTCTTC. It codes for CATRRTGRGGNEQFF.

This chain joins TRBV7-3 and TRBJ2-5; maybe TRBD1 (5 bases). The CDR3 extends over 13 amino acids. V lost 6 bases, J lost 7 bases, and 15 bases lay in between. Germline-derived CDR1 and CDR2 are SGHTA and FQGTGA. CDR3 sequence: CASSQGSRGTQYF. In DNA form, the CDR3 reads TGTGCCAGCAGTCAGGGCTCTAGGGGGACCCAGTACTTC.

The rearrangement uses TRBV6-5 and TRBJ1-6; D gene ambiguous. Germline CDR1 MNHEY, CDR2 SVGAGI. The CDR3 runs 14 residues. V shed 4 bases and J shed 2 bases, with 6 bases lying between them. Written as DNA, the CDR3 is TGTGCCAGCAGTTCCTTTACCTATAATTCACCCCTCCACTTT. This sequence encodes CASSSFTYNSPLHF.

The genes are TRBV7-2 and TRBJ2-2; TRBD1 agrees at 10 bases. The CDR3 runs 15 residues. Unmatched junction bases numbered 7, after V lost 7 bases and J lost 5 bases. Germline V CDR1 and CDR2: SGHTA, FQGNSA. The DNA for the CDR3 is TGTGCCAGCAAGCGACAGGGGGCGAGTACCGGGGAGCTGTTTTTT. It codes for CASKRQGASTGELFF. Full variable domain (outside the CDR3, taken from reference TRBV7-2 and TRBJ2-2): GAGVSQSPSNKVTEKGKDVELRCDPISGHTALYWYRQSLGQGLEFLIYFQGNSAPDKSGLPSDRFSAERTGGSVSTLTIQRTQQEDSAVYLCASKRQGASTGELFFGEGSRLTVL.

CDR3 amino acids: CATSRDLAGGQDEQFF. For the CDR3, the DNA is TGTGCCACCAGCAGAGATTTGGCGGGAGGGCAGGATGAGCAGTTCTTC. V usage is TRBV15 and J usage is TRBJ2-1; 9 bases map to TRBD2. Trimming removed 0 bases from V and 8 bases from J; junction bases left unmatched: 8. CDR3 size: 16 residues. Germline CDR1 and CDR2: LNHNV and YYDKDF (reference sequence).

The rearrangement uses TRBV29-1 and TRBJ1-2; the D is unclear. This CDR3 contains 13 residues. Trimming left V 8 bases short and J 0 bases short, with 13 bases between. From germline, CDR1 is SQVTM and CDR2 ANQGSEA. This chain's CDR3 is CSHTTNSNYGYTF. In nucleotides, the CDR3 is TGCAGCCACACCACAAATTCTAACTATGGCTACACCTTC.

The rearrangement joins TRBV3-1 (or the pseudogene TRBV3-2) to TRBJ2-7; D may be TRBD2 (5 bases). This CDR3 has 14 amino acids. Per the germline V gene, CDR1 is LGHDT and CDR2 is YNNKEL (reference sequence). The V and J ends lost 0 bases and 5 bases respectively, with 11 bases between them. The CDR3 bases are TGTGCCAGCAGCCAAGACCCGGGATCGGACGAGCAGTACTTC. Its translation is CASSQDPGSDEQYF.

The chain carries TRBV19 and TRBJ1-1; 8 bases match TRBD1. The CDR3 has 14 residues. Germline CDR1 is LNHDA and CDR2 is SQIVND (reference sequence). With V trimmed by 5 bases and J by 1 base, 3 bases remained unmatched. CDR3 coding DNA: TGTGCCAGTAGTCAGGGGGCAGGGAACACTGAAGCTTTCTTT. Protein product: CASSQGAGNTEAFF.

In DNA, the CDR3 is TGCAGTGCTAGTCCCGGGTTGAAGCAGTACTTC. Translated: CSASPGLKQYF. The chain employs TRBV20-1 and TRBJ2-7; no definite D call. The germline V and J ends were trimmed by 3 bases and 8 bases, with 11 bases remaining between them. Germline CDR1 reads DFQATT; CDR2 reads SNEGSKA (reference sequence). This CDR3 contains 11 residues.